This TCR beta chain was captured in a study of blood T cell repertoires in COVID-19. Some clones are missing from TCRdb's copy, which holds only in-frame ones; the method was immunoSEQ multiplex PCR. The data contain 380,000 or so clones, around 87% of them singletons. This sequence originates from a man younger than 45 who had recovered from COVID-19. Material for sequencing was PBMCs or T cells enriched from blood (not recorded which).

The CDR3 DNA reads as TGTGCCAGCAGCCGCTGGGGGGTACGGGATGAAAAACTGTTTTTT. Translated, it gives CASSRWGVRDEKLFF. The V call is TRBV3-1 (or the pseudogene TRBV3-2), the J call TRBJ1-4; maybe TRBD1 (5 bases). Germline CDR1 LGHDT, CDR2 YNNKEL (reference sequence). Trimming took off 4 bases at V and 6 bases at J, with 15 bases between the two ends. The length of the CDR3 is 15 residues.